This T cell receptor beta chain appears in the sequencing data of a study of glioma-infiltrating T cells after dendritic cell vaccination. Overall study context: Treatment, given 2003 to 2012, was autologous tumor lysate-pulsed dendritic cell vaccination.

J lost 6 bases, V lost 6 bases, and 4 bases had no gene match. Per germline, CDR1 SEHNR and CDR2 FQNEAQ (reference sequence). This CDR3 is built from 14 residues. None of the glioblastoma patients had an isocitrate dehydrogenase mutation. In its sample, this clone was seen a few times. Produced via immunoSEQ multiplex PCR; TCRdb's table is partial and in-frame only. Among about 99,000 clones listed, more than 80% were seen once. V is TRBV7-9 and J is TRBJ1-4; TRBD1 matches 10 bases. The sequenced sample was blood, obtained before dendritic cell vaccination. The source of this sequence is a human donor with glioblastoma. This CDR3 reads CASSRGTGDEKLFF. CDR3 DNA sequence: TGTGCCAGCAGTCGCGGGACAGGGGATGAAAAACTGTTTTTT.